The rows below give T cell receptor beta chains drawn from one sample of a study of CD8+ T cells in alopecia areata. The assay was immunoSEQ multiplex PCR, and TCRdb's table has in-frame clones only and misses some. This sample has approximately 150,000 clones, with 45% to 60% found just once. The sequenced material came from CD4+ T cells sorted from blood. These receptors were obtained from a human donor with alopecia areata. Both conserved end residues are part of each CDR3. D genes are given only for firm matches. Rows may omit the clone size; those that give it use once, few, many or a size class.

cdr3_aa: CATSVGSRETQYF; cdr3_nt: TGTGCCACCTCAGTTGGGTCGCGGGAGACCCAGTACTTC; clone_size: few; d_call: -; v_call: TRBV7-9; j_call: TRBJ2-5
cdr3_aa: CASSSERTNTEAFF; cdr3_nt: TGCGCCAGCAGCTCGGAACGGACCAACACTGAAGCTTTCTTT; clone_size: many; d_call: -; v_call: TRBV5-1; j_call: TRBJ1-1
cdr3_aa: CAWRQIGLAGGREQYF; cdr3_nt: TGTGCCTGGAGGCAAATAGGACTAGCGGGAGGGAGGGAGCAGTACTTC; clone_size: -; d_call: TRBD2; v_call: TRBV30; j_call: TRBJ2-7
cdr3_aa: CASSHDREPGYTF; cdr3_nt: TGTGCCAGCAGCCACGACAGGGAACCTGGCTACACCTTC; clone_size: -; d_call: TRBD1; v_call: TRBV5-6; j_call: TRBJ1-2
cdr3_aa: CASSAYRDRTEAFF; cdr3_nt: TGTGCCAGCAGTGCGTACAGGGATCGCACTGAAGCTTTCTTT; clone_size: -; d_call: -; v_call: TRBV2; j_call: TRBJ1-1
cdr3_aa: CASSLKGGGQETQYF; cdr3_nt: TGTGCCAGCAGCTTAAAAGGGGGCGGTCAAGAGACCCAGTACTTC; clone_size: few; d_call: TRBD1; v_call: TRBV7-9; j_call: TRBJ2-5
cdr3_aa: CAWSVPKDYRVSTEAFF; cdr3_nt: TGTGCCTGGAGTGTACCGAAGGACTATCGGGTGAGCACTGAAGCTTTCTTT; clone_size: -; d_call: -; v_call: TRBV30; j_call: TRBJ1-1
cdr3_aa: CASTGPGTDTQYF; cdr3_nt: TGTGCCAGCACTGGTCCGGGCACAGATACGCAGTATTTT; clone_size: -; d_call: -; v_call: TRBV6-5; j_call: TRBJ2-3
cdr3_aa: CASSVLDNGQFF; cdr3_nt: TGTGCCAGCAGCGTTCTTGACAATGGGCAGTTCTTC; clone_size: -; d_call: -; v_call: TRBV28; j_call: TRBJ2-1
cdr3_aa: CASSVGGSSYEQYF; cdr3_nt: TGTGCCAGCAGCGTCGGGGGGAGCTCCTACGAGCAGTACTTC; clone_size: -; d_call: TRBD2; v_call: TRBV7-6; j_call: TRBJ2-7
cdr3_aa: CASSSSGTGNYEQYF; cdr3_nt: TGTGCCAGCAGCTCATCCGGGACAGGGAACTACGAGCAGTACTTC; clone_size: once; d_call: TRBD1; v_call: TRBV5-6; j_call: TRBJ2-7
cdr3_aa: CASSEAGPLGGDTQYF; cdr3_nt: TGTGCCAGCAGTGAAGCGGGGCCGCTCGGGGGAGATACGCAGTATTTT; clone_size: -; d_call: -; v_call: TRBV2; j_call: TRBJ2-3
cdr3_aa: CASSVARGYEQYF; cdr3_nt: TGTGCCAGCAGCGTCGCCAGGGGCTACGAGCAGTACTTC; clone_size: -; d_call: -; v_call: TRBV6-5; j_call: TRBJ2-7
cdr3_aa: CASSLWYEQYF; cdr3_nt: TGTGCCAGCAGCTTATGGTACGAGCAGTACTTC; clone_size: -; d_call: -; v_call: TRBV7-2; j_call: TRBJ2-7
cdr3_aa: CASTDRGNYGYTF; cdr3_nt: TGCGCCAGTACGGACAGGGGGAACTATGGCTACACCTTC; clone_size: -; d_call: TRBD1; v_call: TRBV5-1; j_call: TRBJ1-2
cdr3_aa: CASSLAQETQYF; cdr3_nt: TGCGCCAGCAGCTTGGCCCAAGAAACCCAGTACTTC; clone_size: -; d_call: -; v_call: TRBV5-1; j_call: TRBJ2-5
cdr3_aa: CSVKRTSGSNEQFF; cdr3_nt: TGCAGCGTTAAGAGGACTAGCGGGAGCAATGAGCAGTTCTTC; clone_size: -; d_call: TRBD2; v_call: TRBV29-1; j_call: TRBJ2-1
cdr3_aa: CASSTRTSGSEQFF; cdr3_nt: TGTGCCAGCAGCACACGGACTAGCGGGAGCGAGCAGTTCTTC; clone_size: few; d_call: TRBD2; v_call: TRBV5-4; j_call: TRBJ2-1
cdr3_aa: CASSPPNLADTQYF; cdr3_nt: TGTGCCAGCTCACCACCGAATTTGGCAGATACGCAGTATTTT; clone_size: few; d_call: -; v_call: TRBV18; j_call: TRBJ2-3
cdr3_aa: CASSARGGEETQYF; cdr3_nt: TGTGCCAGCAGTGCGAGGGGTGGAGAGGAGACCCAGTACTTC; clone_size: few; d_call: -; v_call: TRBV27; j_call: TRBJ2-5
cdr3_aa: CASSPDRDHEQYF; cdr3_nt: TGTGCCAGCAGCCCGGACAGGGACCACGAGCAGTACTTC; clone_size: -; d_call: TRBD1; v_call: TRBV7-3; j_call: TRBJ2-7
cdr3_aa: CASSLEAGLTEAFF; cdr3_nt: TGTGCCAGCAGCTTAGAAGCCGGGTTAACTGAAGCTTTCTTT; clone_size: few; d_call: -; v_call: TRBV7-9; j_call: TRBJ1-1
cdr3_aa: CASSQEGSGNTIYF; cdr3_nt: TGCGCCAGCAGCCAAGAGGGATCTGGAAACACCATATATTTT; clone_size: -; d_call: -; v_call: TRBV4-1; j_call: TRBJ1-3
cdr3_aa: CASSQSSGANVLTF; cdr3_nt: TGCGCCAGCAGCCAGAGCTCTGGGGCCAACGTCCTGACTTTC; clone_size: few; d_call: -; v_call: TRBV5-1; j_call: TRBJ2-6
cdr3_aa: CASTSVGRIAGVGANVLTF; cdr3_nt: TGTGCCAGCACCAGCGTGGGGAGGATAGCGGGAGTTGGGGCCAACGTCCTGACTTTC; clone_size: few; d_call: TRBD2; v_call: TRBV5-4; j_call: TRBJ2-6
cdr3_aa: CASSQGANQPQHF; cdr3_nt: TGCGCCAGCAGCCAAGGTGCCAATCAGCCCCAGCATTTT; clone_size: few; d_call: -; v_call: TRBV4-1; j_call: TRBJ1-5
cdr3_aa: CASSRQGWRTDTQYF; cdr3_nt: TGTGCCAGCAGCCGACAGGGGTGGAGGACAGATACGCAGTATTTT; clone_size: -; d_call: TRBD1; v_call: TRBV5-6; j_call: TRBJ2-3
cdr3_aa: CSVDAPGPYNEQFF; cdr3_nt: TGCAGCGTTGACGCGCCCGGACCCTACAATGAGCAGTTCTTC; clone_size: -; d_call: -; v_call: TRBV29-1; j_call: TRBJ2-1
cdr3_aa: CASSFWAGQHEQYF; cdr3_nt: TGTGCCAGCAGCTTCTGGGCAGGGCAACACGAGCAGTACTTC; clone_size: -; d_call: -; v_call: TRBV5-6; j_call: TRBJ2-7
cdr3_aa: CATRTSGNTDTQYF; cdr3_nt: TGTGCCACCCGGACTAGCGGGAACACAGATACGCAGTATTTT; clone_size: -; d_call: TRBD2; v_call: TRBV6-6; j_call: TRBJ2-3
cdr3_aa: CASMGTRNQPQHF; cdr3_nt: TGTGCCAGCATGGGTACAAGGAATCAGCCCCAGCATTTT; clone_size: few; d_call: -; v_call: TRBV28; j_call: TRBJ1-5
cdr3_aa: CASSYSGDEQYF; cdr3_nt: TGTGCCAGCAGTTACTCAGGGGACGAGCAGTACTTC; clone_size: -; d_call: -; v_call: TRBV6-5; j_call: TRBJ2-7
cdr3_aa: CSATPKETQYF; cdr3_nt: TGCAGTGCTACACCGAAAGAGACCCAGTACTTC; clone_size: -; d_call: -; v_call: TRBV20-1; j_call: TRBJ2-5
cdr3_aa: CSVKGTATDQPQHF; cdr3_nt: TGCAGCGTTAAAGGGACAGCGACCGATCAGCCCCAGCATTTT; clone_size: once; d_call: TRBD1; v_call: TRBV29-1; j_call: TRBJ1-5
cdr3_aa: CASSLASGSSSYEQFF; cdr3_nt: TGCGCCAGCAGCTTGGCCAGCGGGAGCTCTTCATATGAGCAGTTCTTC; clone_size: -; d_call: TRBD2; v_call: TRBV5-1; j_call: TRBJ2-1
cdr3_aa: CASSQVSRGQVEQYF; cdr3_nt: TGCGCCAGCAGCCAAGTATCCAGGGGGCAGGTCGAGCAGTACTTC; clone_size: -; d_call: TRBD1; v_call: TRBV4-1; j_call: TRBJ2-7
cdr3_aa: CAWGTSPNTGELFF; cdr3_nt: TGTGCCTGGGGGACTAGCCCGAACACCGGGGAGCTGTTTTTT; clone_size: -; d_call: TRBD2; v_call: TRBV30; j_call: TRBJ2-2
cdr3_aa: CASSTQGTKYF; cdr3_nt: TGTGCCAGCAGCACGCAGGGGACAAAGTACTTC; clone_size: -; d_call: -; v_call: TRBV13; j_call: TRBJ2-5
cdr3_aa: CASSPPGSSGANVLTF; cdr3_nt: TGTGCCAGCTCACCCCCGGGTAGCTCTGGGGCCAACGTCCTGACTTTC; clone_size: few; d_call: -; v_call: TRBV18; j_call: TRBJ2-6
cdr3_aa: CASSQKLTSETQYF; cdr3_nt: TGCGCCAGCAGCCAAAAACTTACGTCGGAGACCCAGTACTTC; clone_size: -; d_call: -; v_call: TRBV5-1; j_call: TRBJ2-5
cdr3_aa: CSFGRFSYNEQFF; cdr3_nt: TGCAGCTTCGGGAGGTTCTCCTACAATGAGCAGTTCTTC; clone_size: -; d_call: TRBD2; v_call: TRBV29-1; j_call: TRBJ2-1
cdr3_aa: CASRHRAALGNTEAFF; cdr3_nt: TGTGCCAGCAGGCATCGAGCAGCCCTGGGGAACACTGAAGCTTTCTTT; clone_size: -; d_call: -; v_call: TRBV11-2; j_call: TRBJ1-1